These 31 T cell receptor beta chains came from one sample sequenced in a study of blood T cell repertoires in COVID-19. Repertoires were generated with immunoSEQ multiplex PCR, while TCRdb's copy carries only in-frame clones and drops some. Among around 120,000 clones listed, 55% to 70% were seen once. The sequenced material came from peripheral blood. The origin of the receptors is an older woman with acute or convalescent COVID-19.

The V call is TRBV10-3, the J call TRBJ1-6; TRBD1 matches 8 bases. Trimming took 0 bases from V and 7 from J; bases not matched to a gene: 5. The length of the CDR3 is 16 residues. Per the germline V gene, CDR1 is ENHRY and CDR2 is SYGVKD. The CDR3 DNA sequence: TGTGCCATCAGTGAGTCGGGCAGGGGGCAAAATTCACCCCTCCACTTT. Translation gives CAISESGRGQNSPLHF.

The V call is TRBV11-2, the J call TRBJ1-1; the D gene is possibly TRBD1 (5 bases). Trimming shortened V by 1 base and J by 3 bases, and 18 bases separated the two germline ends. This CDR3 region has 17 residues. CDR1 is SGHAT, CDR2 FQNNGV, per germline. The CDR3: CASSLAVRVGGDTEAFF. CDR3 coding DNA: TGTGCCAGCAGCTTAGCGGTCCGGGTCGGAGGGGACACTGAAGCTTTCTTT.

The J gene is TRBJ2-7, the V gene TRBV10-2; 7 nucleotides line up with TRBD1. The germline V gene has CDR1 WSHSY and CDR2 SAAADI. This CDR3 spans 12 amino acids. V lost 4 bases and J lost 5; bases outside the gene matches: 2. As DNA, the CDR3 is TGCGCCAGCAGTGTGACAGGGAACGAGCAGTACTTC. It specifies CASSVTGNEQYF.

V gene TRBV6-6 combines with J gene TRBJ2-7, with D maybe TRBD1 (6 bases). CDR3 size: 11 residues. Germline V gene data show CDR1 as MNHNY and CDR2 as SVGAGI (reference sequence). V was shortened by 8 bases and J by 3 bases, with 8 bases between the two germline ends. The CDR3 DNA sequence: TGTGCCAGCCTAGGGGGCTACGAGCAGTACTTC. Its protein product is CASLGGYEQYF.

The rearrangement links TRBV28 to TRBJ2-1, with TRBD1 matching over 7 bases. The J segment lost 2 bases and the V segment lost 5 bases, leaving 6 bases of the junction unmatched. Per the germline V gene, CDR1 is MDHEN and CDR2 is SYDVKM. This CDR3 region has 15 residues. The CDR3 DNA reads TGTGCCAGCAGTAAATACGGACAGGCCTACAATGAGCAGTTCTTC. It translates to CASSKYGQAYNEQFF.

The CDR3 here is CASSPGGRGGLDEQFF. The CDR3 bases are TGTGCCAGCAGCCCCGGTGGGCGGGGGGGCCTCGATGAGCAGTTCTTC. The rearrangement uses TRBV9 and TRBJ2-1; 9 positions agree with TRBD2. Trimming took 4 bases from V and 8 from J; bases not matched to a gene: 13. The germline CDR1 and CDR2 sequences are SGDLS and YYNGEE. The CDR3 totals 16 residues.

The rearrangement links TRBV7-6 to TRBJ2-6, with D perhaps matching TRBD2 (7 bases). The germline V and J ends were trimmed by 6 bases and 4 bases, with 25 bases remaining between them. Germline V CDR1 and CDR2: SGHVS, FNYEAQ. CDR3 length equals 19 residues. The CDR3 spells CASRSTIGGRGSGANVLTF. CDR3 in DNA: TGTGCCAGCAGATCGACGATCGGGGGGCGCGGTTCAGGGGCCAACGTCCTGACTTTC.

V gene TRBV7-9 combines with J gene TRBJ1-2; 7 nucleotides align to TRBD1. CDR3 length equals 15 residues. The V and J ends lost 4 bases and 4 bases, in that order; junction bases with no gene match: 9. Germline CDR1 reads SEHNR; CDR2 reads FQNEAQ (reference sequence). CDR3 nucleotides: TGTGCCAGCAGCTCGCCAGGGGGGAGCTTCTATGGCTACACCTTC. Translation gives CASSSPGGSFYGYTF.

The chain has TRBV12-3 or TRBV12-4 and TRBJ1-6; no reliable D call. V lost 5 bases and J 9 bases, leaving 11 bases between the germline ends. The CDR3 runs 13 residues. Here the CDR3 DNA reads TGTGCCAGCAGTCCGAGAATCGGTTCACCCCTCCACTTT. Protein sequence: CASSPRIGSPLHF.

The chain joins TRBV5-6 to TRBJ2-1; TRBD2 agrees at 9 bases. This CDR3 contains 15 residues. The trim removed 0 bases at V and 12 bases at J, leaving 10 bases unmatched. Looked up from germline, CDR1 is SGHDT and CDR2 is YYEEEE. In DNA, the CDR3 is TGTGCCAGCAGCTTGGCCGGGCGGGAGGGCCGATGGCAGTTCTTC. Its translation: CASSLAGREGRWQFF.

This chain uses TRBV21-1 with TRBJ1-5. TRBV21-1 has pseudogene status. The CDR3 runs 18 residues. CDR3 sequence: CASSTRSPEEDSNQPQHF. The CDR3 coding sequence is TGTGCCAGCAGCACCCGCTCCCCCGAGGAGGATAGCAATCAGCCCCAGCATTTT.

This clone was picked up one time. J is TRBJ2-3 and V is TRBV18, with D unclear. There are 14 residues in the CDR3. Trimming shortened V by 0 bases and J by 4 bases, and 8 bases separated the two germline ends. CDR1 is KGHSH and CDR2 is LQKENI in the germline V gene. The CDR3 here is CASSPPRPADTQYF. The CDR3 DNA sequence: TGTGCCAGCTCACCACCGCGGCCAGCAGATACGCAGTATTTT.

In this sample, this clone turned up a few times. This sequence joins TRBV7-9 and TRBJ2-7; 7 bases are a match to TRBD1. The CDR3 loop spans 14 amino acids. Germline values: CDR1 SEHNR, CDR2 FQNEAQ (reference sequence). Trimming at V came to 8 bases and at J to 0 bases, leaving 7 bases not matched to a gene. CDR3 in DNA: TGTGCCAGCTGTATCGGGGACAGCTCCTACGAGCAGTACTTC. Protein: CASCIGDSSYEQYF.

This chain joins TRBV19 and TRBJ2-7; D gene ambiguous. CDR3 length: 15 residues. CDR1 and CDR2 (germline): LNHDA, SQIVND (reference sequence). The germline V and J ends were trimmed by 3 bases and 4 bases, with 16 bases remaining between them. CDR3 sequence reads: CASSITRGILYEQYF. The CDR3 region has the DNA TGTGCCAGTAGTATTACCCGAGGTATACTTTACGAGCAGTACTTC.

A single count supports this clone. The V and J genes are TRBV6-6 and TRBJ2-7; possible D gene TRBD2, 5 bases. Germline CDR1 is MNHNY and CDR2 is SVGAGI (reference sequence). Trimming shortened V by 8 bases and J by 0 bases, and 8 bases separated the two germline ends. The CDR3 contains 12 residues. The CDR3, as DNA: TGTGCCAGCTGCGGACTCTCCTACGAGCAGTACTTC. The encoded protein is CASCGLSYEQYF.

This clone appeared many times. The chain uses TRBV7-3 and TRBJ2-1; D is uncertain. CDR1 is SGHTA, CDR2 FQGTGA, per germline. CDR3 size: 13 residues. V was cut by 2 bases and J by 5 bases, with 7 bases left in between. Here the CDR3 reads CASSLAVNNEQFF. The CDR3 DNA follows: TGTGCCAGCAGCTTAGCGGTTAACAATGAGCAGTTCTTC.

This clone has a handful of counts. This sequence joins TRBV25-1 and TRBJ1-5; weak D call: TRBD1 (5 bases). CDR1 and CDR2 from the germline V gene are MGHDK and SYGVNS. V shed 4 bases and J shed 5 bases, with 12 bases lying between them. The CDR3 consists of 14 residues. In nucleotides, the CDR3 is TGTGCCAGCAGTGTTCAGGGTTCGGATCAGCCCCAGCATTTT. The encoded protein is CASSVQGSDQPQHF.

The chain recombines TRBV5-1 with TRBJ2-7; 10 positions match TRBD1. The V gene end was trimmed by 0 bases and the J gene end by 5 bases; junction bases not matched to a gene: 5. CDR1 and CDR2 (germline): SGHRS, YFSETQ. This CDR3 is built from 15 residues. Written as DNA, the CDR3 is TGCGCCAGCAGCTTGGAAGGGACAGGGGTCCACGAGCAGTACTTC. Translation: CASSLEGTGVHEQYF. The whole variable domain, filled in from reference TRBV5-1 and TRBJ2-7, reads KAGVTQTPRYLIKTRGQQVTLSCSPISGHRSVSWYQQTPGQGLQFLFEYFSETQRNKGNFPGRFSGRQFSNSRSEMNVSTLELGDSALYLCASSLEGTGVHEQYFGPGTRLTVT.

This clone was detected only once. The V call is TRBV12-3 or TRBV12-4, the J call TRBJ1-1; D unresolved. The CDR3 spans 11 residues. Trimming cost V 5 bases and J 6 bases, with 7 bases left between them. The CDR3 nucleotides are TGTGCCAGCAGTCGGAGGGCTGAAGCTTTCTTT. Translation gives CASSRRAEAFF.

The chain links TRBV1 to TRBJ2-5; the D call TRBD2 from the table was never checked on the DNA. TRBV1 has pseudogene status. CDR3 length equals 19 residues. The CDR3 protein is CTSSNLVSIGTSGGETQYF. The CDR3 bases are TGCACCAGCAGCAACCTTGTATCTATAGGGACTAGCGGGGGGGAGACCCAGTACTTC.

This clone has more than one count but fewer than ten. This sequence joins TRBV18 and TRBJ1-2; D not resolved. CDR3 size: 16 residues. The V and J ends lost 3 bases and 5 bases respectively, with 19 bases between them. CDR1 is KGHSH and CDR2 is LQKENI in the germline V gene. In DNA form, the CDR3 reads TGTGCCAGCTCACCCCTTGCCGAGGGATCATCGTATGGCTACACCTTC. Residues: CASSPLAEGSSYGYTF.

This clone was detected a few times. The V and J genes are TRBV7-2 and TRBJ1-2, with a possible D match to TRBD1 (6 bases). The CDR3 is 14 residues long. The germline V and J ends were trimmed by 8 bases and 8 bases, with 21 bases remaining between them. Per the germline V gene, CDR1 is SGHTA and CDR2 is FQGNSA. CDR3: CASGKQDSLRGYTF. CDR3 coding DNA: TGTGCCAGCGGAAAACAGGACAGCTTGCGGGGCTACACCTTC.

The V and J genes are TRBV7-9 and TRBJ2-1; no firm D call. The germline V gene has CDR1 SEHNR and CDR2 FQNEAQ (reference sequence). This CDR3 has 13 residues. V was pared by 3 bases and J by 6 bases, with 9 bases between. DNA for the CDR3: TGTGCCAGCAGCTTTGACTCCCTCAATGAGCAGTTCTTC. Protein product: CASSFDSLNEQFF.

V and J are TRBV5-1 and TRBJ1-2; no reliable D call. The CDR3 covers 14 residues. With 4 bases removed from V and 4 bases from J, the gap between germline ends came to 14 bases. Germline CDR1 is SGHRS and CDR2 is YFSETQ. The CDR3 loop is CASSLEGWGYGYTF. The CDR3 DNA is TGCGCCAGCAGCCTCGAGGGTTGGGGCTATGGCTACACCTTC.

This clone was detected only a few times. The genes are TRBV10-2 and TRBJ2-7; a possible D gene is TRBD1 (6 bases). Between the trimmed V and J ends, which lost 4 bases and 3 bases, there was a span of 7 bases. Germline V CDR1 and CDR2: WSHSY, SAAADI. The CDR3 totals 12 residues. Here the CDR3 reads CASSVQGYEQYF. CDR3 DNA: TGCGCCAGCAGTGTACAGGGCTACGAGCAGTACTTC.

This sequence joins TRBV5-1 and TRBJ1-1; TRBD1 might be the D (6 bases). CDR3 length: 16 residues. Trimming cost V 0 bases and J 3 bases, with 15 bases left between them. Germline assignment: CDR1 SGHRS and CDR2 YFSETQ. The CDR3 here is CASSLVHTRTDTEAFF. CDR3 bases: TGCGCCAGCAGCTTGGTTCACACCCGGACAGACACTGAAGCTTTCTTT.

The chain is built from TRBV5-4 and TRBJ2-7; 7 bases are a match to TRBD1. The CDR3 is 13 amino acids. V shed 4 bases, J shed 6 bases, and the junction held 7 bases outside the gene matches. Germline assignment: CDR1 SGHNT and CDR2 YYREEE (reference sequence). The CDR3 DNA is TGTGCCAGCAGCCCCAGGACAGGTACCGAGCAGTACTTC. This sequence encodes CASSPRTGTEQYF.

V is TRBV3-1 (or the pseudogene TRBV3-2) and J is TRBJ1-2; perhaps TRBD1 as D (6 bases). V gave up 0 bases and J gave up 5 bases, with 19 bases separating them. This CDR3 has 17 amino acids. From germline, CDR1 is LGHDT and CDR2 YNNKEL (reference sequence). CDR3 protein: CASSQENRAAYEYGYTF. The CDR3 DNA is TGTGCCAGCAGCCAAGAGAACAGGGCCGCATATGAATATGGCTACACCTTC.

The sample holds a few counts of this clone. CDR3 DNA: TGTGCCAGCAGCGCGTACAATGAGCAGTTCTTC. Its protein is CASSAYNEQFF. The rearrangement uses TRBV7-9 and TRBJ2-1; D remains unclear. Germline CDR1 reads SEHNR; CDR2 reads FQNEAQ (reference sequence). The CDR3 covers 11 residues. V gave up 5 bases and J gave up 4 bases, with 3 bases separating them.

This clone was detected many times. The chain has TRBV28 and TRBJ1-5, with a weak D call TRBD1 (5 bases). The V and J ends lost 8 bases and 10 bases respectively, with 18 bases between them. Germline V gene sequence: CDR1 MDHEN, CDR2 SYDVKM. The CDR3 has 13 residues. The CDR3 is CASELGHGHPQHF. The CDR3 DNA follows: TGTGCCAGCGAGCTTGGACATGGGCATCCCCAGCATTTT.

This clone was seen at least ten times. This sequence joins TRBV6-5 and TRBJ1-4; possible D gene TRBD1, 6 bases. V shed 2 bases and J shed 7 bases, with 11 bases lying between them. Germline V gives CDR1 MNHEY, CDR2 SVGAGI. This CDR3 spans 14 amino acids. CDR3 in amino acids: CASSYAGASEKLFF. CDR3 bases: TGTGCCAGCAGTTACGCAGGGGCGAGTGAAAAACTGTTTTTT.